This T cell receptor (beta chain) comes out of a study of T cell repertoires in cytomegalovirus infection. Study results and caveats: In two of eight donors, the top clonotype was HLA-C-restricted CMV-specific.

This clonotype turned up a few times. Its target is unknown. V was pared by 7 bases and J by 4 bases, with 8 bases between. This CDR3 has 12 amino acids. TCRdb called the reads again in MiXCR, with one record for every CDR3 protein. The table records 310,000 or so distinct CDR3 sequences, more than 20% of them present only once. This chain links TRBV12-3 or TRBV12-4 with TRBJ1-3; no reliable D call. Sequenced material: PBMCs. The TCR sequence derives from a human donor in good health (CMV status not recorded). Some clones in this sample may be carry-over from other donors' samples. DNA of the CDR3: TGTGCCAGCACTAAAATCGGAAACACCATATATTTT. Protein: CASTKIGNTIYF.